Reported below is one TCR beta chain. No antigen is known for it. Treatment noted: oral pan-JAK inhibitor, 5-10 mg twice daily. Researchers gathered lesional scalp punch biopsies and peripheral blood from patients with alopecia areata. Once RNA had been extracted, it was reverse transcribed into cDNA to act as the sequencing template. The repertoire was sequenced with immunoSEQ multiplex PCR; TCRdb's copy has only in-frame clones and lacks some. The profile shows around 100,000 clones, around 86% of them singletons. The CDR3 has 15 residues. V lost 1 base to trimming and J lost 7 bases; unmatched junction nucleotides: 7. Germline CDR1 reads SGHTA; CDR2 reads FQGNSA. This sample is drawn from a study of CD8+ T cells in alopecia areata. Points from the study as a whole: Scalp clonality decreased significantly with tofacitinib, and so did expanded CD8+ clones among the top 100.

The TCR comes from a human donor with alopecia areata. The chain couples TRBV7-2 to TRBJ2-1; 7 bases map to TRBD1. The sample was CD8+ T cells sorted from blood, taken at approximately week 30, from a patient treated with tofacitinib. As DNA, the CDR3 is TGTGCCAGCAGCTTAGTGAGGGGGCGAGGAAATGAGCAGTTCTTC. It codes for CASSLVRGRGNEQFF.